Listed here are 31 T cell receptor beta chains from one sample, sequenced in a study of blood T cell repertoires in COVID-19 (TCRdb year 2020). Libraries came from the immunoSEQ multiplex PCR assay. Here the immuneACCESS table is served through TCRdb, limited to in-frame sequences with V and J called. Missing clones are a known gap in these copies; in checked studies unresolved V genes cover under half, and the rest lacks a known reason. The sample table holds some 67,000 clones, of which around nine tenths were seen once. The ten largest clonotypes hold around 20% of the sample. Sequenced input: peripheral blood. The source is a woman aged 80 or older with acute or convalescent COVID-19.

This chain uses TRBV30 with TRBJ1-5; 7 bases are a match to TRBD1. The germline CDR1 and CDR2 sequences are GTSNPN and SVGIG (reference sequence). Germline trimming cut 0 bases from V and 0 bases from J; bases unmatched to any gene: 14. The CDR3 has 19 amino acids. This CDR3 is CAWSVHMTGTANSNQPQHF. CDR3 DNA: TGTGCCTGGAGTGTACACATGACAGGGACAGCCAATAGCAATCAGCCCCAGCATTTT. The variable domain in full, with the rest retrieved from reference TRBV30 and TRBJ1-5, is SQTIHQWPATLVQPVGSPLSLECTVEGTSNPNLYWYRQAAGRGLQLLFYSVGIGQISSEVPQNLSASRPQDRQFILSSKKLLLSDSGFYLCAWSVHMTGTANSNQPQHFGDGTRLSIL.

The gene calls are TRBV6-2 or TRBV6-3 and TRBJ2-4, with 7 bases lining up with TRBD1. J gave up 5 bases and V 2 bases, and 9 bases lay outside the gene matches. Germline V gene data show CDR1 as MNHEY and CDR2 as SVGEGT. This CDR3 has 16 residues. DNA of the CDR3: TGTGCCAGCAGTTACGAGAGGGGGCAAATAGAAAACATTCAGTACTTC. Translated: CASSYERGQIENIQYF.

This clone appeared a single time. The chain uses TRBV27 and TRBJ2-2, with TRBD2 identical over 13 bases. Germline V lookup: CDR1 MNHEY, CDR2 SMNVEV (reference sequence). The J segment lost 6 bases and the V segment lost 7 bases, leaving 8 bases of the junction unmatched. The CDR3 is 16 residues long. CDR3 sequence reads: CASIGLAGVGAGELFF. The CDR3 DNA is TGTGCCAGCATTGGACTAGCGGGAGTTGGCGCCGGGGAGCTGTTTTTT.

The rearrangement joins TRBV5-1 to TRBJ2-3, with TRBD2 identical over 11 bases. Germline-derived CDR1 and CDR2 are SGHRS and YFSETQ. The CDR3 has 16 residues. The junction had 6 bases not matched to a gene; V was cut back by 5 bases and J by 1 base. The CDR3 DNA is TGCGCCAGCAGTTTGCCGGGACTAGCGGGCACAGATACGCAGTATTTT. Translated: CASSLPGLAGTDTQYF.

The genes are TRBV28 and TRBJ1-4; perhaps TRBD1 as D (6 bases). Germline CDR1 MDHEN, CDR2 SYDVKM. V lost 2 bases and J 3 bases, leaving 10 bases between the germline ends. The CDR3 is 15 residues long. This CDR3 reads CASSLVGAPNEKLFF. The CDR3 coding sequence is TGTGCCAGCAGTTTAGTGGGGGCACCTAATGAAAAACTGTTTTTT.

The rearrangement uses TRBV11-2 and TRBJ2-7; D possibly corresponds to TRBD1 (5 bases). The length of the CDR3 is 14 residues. Germline V lookup: CDR1 SGHAT, CDR2 FQNNGV. Trimming left V 4 bases short and J 3 bases short, with 13 bases between. CDR3 region: CASSSRQRYYEQYF. The CDR3 DNA reads TGTGCCAGCAGCTCTAGACAGAGATACTACGAGCAGTACTTC.

This chain connects TRBV12-5 to TRBJ2-1; D is ambiguous. The V gene's germline CDR1 is LGHNT and CDR2 FRNRAP. V was clipped by 2 bases and J by 9 bases, with 5 bases between them. The CDR3 consists of 11 residues. As DNA, the CDR3 is TGTGCTAGTGGTTTGCGAGGTGAGCAGTTCTTC. This sequence encodes CASGLRGEQFF.

The chain couples TRBV6-1 to TRBJ1-5; D remains unclear. V was shortened by 4 bases and J by 3 bases, with 16 bases between the two germline ends. The CDR3 contains 16 residues. Germline CDR1 is MNHNS and CDR2 is SASEGT. Here the CDR3 DNA reads TGTGCCAGCAGTGGTGCTAGTGCTACCTACAATCAGCCCCAGCATTTT. Translating it yields CASSGASATYNQPQHF.

This chain connects TRBV5-1 to TRBJ2-1; D is unresolved. This CDR3 is built from 14 residues. V lost 5 bases, J lost 6 bases, and 15 bases lay in between. The germline V gene encodes CDR1 SGHRS and CDR2 YFSETQ. DNA for the CDR3: TGCGCCAGCAGGAGACAAGATACCTCCAATGAGCAGTTCTTC. Its protein product is CASRRQDTSNEQFF. Supplemented by reference TRBV5-1 and TRBJ2-1, the full variable domain reads KAGVTQTPRYLIKTRGQQVTLSCSPISGHRSVSWYQQTPGQGLQFLFEYFSETQRNKGNFPGRFSGRQFSNSRSEMNVSTLELGDSALYLCASRRQDTSNEQFFGPGTRLTVL.

This chain joins TRBV27 and TRBJ2-7, with 15 bases lining up with TRBD2. The V gene end was trimmed by 2 bases and the J gene end by 4 bases; junction bases not matched to a gene: 6. CDR1 and CDR2 from the germline V gene are MNHEY and SMNVEV (reference sequence). The CDR3 covers 17 residues. CDR3 nucleotides: TGTGCCAGCAGTTTAAGAGGGACTAGCGGGAGGCAATACGAGCAGTACTTC. Protein sequence: CASSLRGTSGRQYEQYF.

The V gene is TRBV11-3, the J gene TRBJ2-3; D remains ambiguous. Trimming removed 5 bases at V and 6 bases at J, with 9 bases between. Germline values: CDR1 SGHNT, CDR2 YENEEA. This CDR3 contains 12 residues. The CDR3: CASSENFDTQYF. The CDR3 nucleotides read TGTGCCAGCAGCGAAAACTTCGATACGCAGTATTTT.

The chain joins TRBV28 to TRBJ1-2; possible D gene TRBD1, 6 bases. The CDR3 consists of 12 residues. Germline V gives CDR1 MDHEN, CDR2 SYDVKM. Trimming took off 8 bases at V and 2 bases at J, with 9 bases between the two ends. The CDR3 nucleotides read TGTGCCAGCTTCGGGACAAACTATGGCTACACCTTC. This translates into CASFGTNYGYTF.

The chain has TRBV3-1 (or the pseudogene TRBV3-2) and TRBJ1-1, with D hard to call. Trimming left V 2 bases short and J 10 bases short, with 11 bases between. The germline CDR1 and CDR2 sequences are LGHDT and YNNKEL (reference sequence). CDR3 size: 12 residues. As DNA, the CDR3 is TGTGCCAGCAGCCAAACCGGACGGGGAGCTTTCTTT. The encoded protein is CASSQTGRGAFF.

The V call is TRBV18, the J call TRBJ1-2, with 7 bases fitting TRBD1. CDR1 and CDR2 (germline): KGHSH, LQKENI. J lost 1 base, V lost 4 bases, and 6 bases had no gene match. The CDR3 sequence is 15 residues long. This chain's CDR3 is CASSHTGVGNYGYTF. CDR3 coding DNA: TGTGCCAGCTCACATACAGGGGTTGGTAACTATGGCTACACCTTC.

This rearrangement joins TRBV19 to TRBJ1-2; 8 bases match TRBD1. The CDR3 length is 13 residues. Germline CDR1 is LNHDA and CDR2 is SQIVND (reference sequence). Trimming cost V 6 bases and J 4 bases; bases outside gene matches: 4. The CDR3 sequence: CASRRTGGYGYTF. CDR3 coding DNA: TGTGCCAGTAGGCGAACAGGGGGCTATGGCTACACCTTC.

V gene TRBV29-1 combines with J gene TRBJ2-7; no clear D gene. Between the trimmed V and J ends, which lost 3 bases and 3 bases, there was a span of 6 bases. Germline V CDR1 and CDR2: SQVTM, ANQGSEA. This CDR3 comprises 11 residues. Written as DNA, the CDR3 is TGCAGCGTTGATGGCGGCTACGAGCAGTACTTC. Translation gives CSVDGGYEQYF.

The gene calls are TRBV2 and TRBJ2-7, with 9 nucleotides matching TRBD2. This CDR3 contains 14 residues. CDR1 is SNHLY and CDR2 is FYNNEI in the germline V gene. Trimming at V came to 6 bases and at J to 0 bases, leaving 3 bases not matched to a gene. CDR3 bases: TGTGCCAGCAGGACTAGCGGCCTCTCCTACGAGCAGTACTTC. Translation gives CASRTSGLSYEQYF.

The chain uses TRBV29-1 and TRBJ1-3; D not resolved. V was pared by 7 bases and J by 9 bases, with 16 bases between. The CDR3 sequence is 12 residues long. Germline V gene sequence: CDR1 SQVTM, CDR2 ANQGSEA. The CDR3 sequence is CSGQDPRGTIYF. CDR3 sequence (DNA): TGCAGCGGGCAAGACCCACGGGGCACCATATATTTT.

The chain uses TRBV6-2 or TRBV6-3 and TRBJ1-1; possibly TRBD1 for D (5 bases). Trimming shortened V by 5 bases and J by 5 bases, and 15 bases separated the two germline ends. In germline, CDR1 is MNHEY, CDR2 SVGEGT. The CDR3 sequence is 14 residues long. In nucleotides, the CDR3 is TGTGCCAGCAGTCGAGCAGGGTGGTGGACTGAAGCTTTCTTT. It encodes CASSRAGWWTEAFF.

In its sample, this clone was seen once. The V call is TRBV28, the J call TRBJ1-3, with TRBD1 matching 9 bases. The CDR3 runs 15 residues. The germline V gene encodes CDR1 MDHEN and CDR2 SYDVKM. V gave up 5 bases and J gave up 6 bases; unmatched junction bases: 8. The chain's CDR3 is CASSSSGQGSNTIYF. CDR3 coding DNA: TGTGCCAGCAGTAGCTCGGGACAGGGATCAAACACCATATATTTT.

The rearrangement links TRBV3-1 (or the pseudogene TRBV3-2) to TRBJ1-2; D possibly corresponds to TRBD1 (5 bases). V was pared by 4 bases and J by 7 bases, with 16 bases between. The CDR3 covers 14 residues. The V gene's germline CDR1 is LGHDT and CDR2 YNNKEL (reference sequence). This CDR3 reads CASSLTTGTAGYTF. The CDR3 DNA reads TGTGCCAGCAGCCTCACGACCGGGACTGCTGGCTACACCTTC.

This chain uses TRBV5-1 with TRBJ1-1, with 8 bases aligning to TRBD1. The V segment lost 4 bases and the J segment 4 bases; nucleotides outside the gene matches: 9. Per germline, CDR1 SGHRS and CDR2 YFSETQ. This CDR3 spans 15 amino acids. As DNA, the CDR3 is TGCGCCAGCAGCCCATTCGGACAGGGTCCCACTGAAGCTTTCTTT. Translating gives CASSPFGQGPTEAFF.

This sequence joins TRBV5-6 and TRBJ2-5, with D possibly matching TRBD1 (8 bases). The ends were cut back, 4 bases at V and 5 bases at J, with 18 bases in the middle. The CDR3 is 15 amino acids. The V gene's germline CDR1 is SGHDT and CDR2 YYEEEE. This chain's CDR3 is CASSRRTQGGETQYF. In nucleotides, the CDR3 is TGTGCCAGCAGCCGAAGGACACAGGGGGGGGAGACCCAGTACTTC.

This sequence joins TRBV4-3 and TRBJ1-5; D gene ambiguous. The V end was cut by 0 bases, the J end by 6 bases, with 9 bases between. Germline V CDR1 and CDR2: LGHNA, YSLEER. This CDR3 is built from 14 residues. The CDR3 protein is CASSQDPFSQPQHF. CDR3 bases: TGCGCCAGCAGCCAAGATCCGTTTTCTCAGCCCCAGCATTTT.

This sequence joins TRBV27 and TRBJ1-5; D might be TRBD1 (5 bases). Germline V gene lookup returns CDR1 MNHEY and CDR2 SMNVEV (reference sequence). V was pared by 5 bases and J by 7 bases, with 15 bases between. The CDR3 is 14 residues long. The CDR3 sequence is CASSGTRGGQPQHF. The CDR3 nucleotides are TGTGCCAGCAGTGGCACCCGGGGGGGGCAGCCCCAGCATTTT.

This sequence joins TRBV3-1 (or the pseudogene TRBV3-2) and TRBJ1-2, with 8 positions matching TRBD1. V was clipped by 6 bases and J by 4 bases; unmatched bases: 4. The CDR3 covers 13 residues. The germline gives CDR1 LGHDT, CDR2 YNNKEL (reference sequence). The CDR3 protein is CASSDRGTYGYTF. The CDR3 coding sequence is TGTGCCAGCAGTGACAGGGGAACCTATGGCTACACCTTC.

The rearrangement joins TRBV6-1 to TRBJ1-5; 8 bases align to TRBD1. Germline lookup yields CDR1 MNHNS and CDR2 SASEGT. J was trimmed by 5 bases and V by 0 bases; bases with no gene match: 3. This CDR3 comprises 15 residues. The CDR3, as DNA: TGTGCCAGCAGTGAAGCGGGACAGGTTTATCAGCCCCAGCATTTT. Its protein is CASSEAGQVYQPQHF.

The chain carries TRBV18 and TRBJ2-1; D perhaps matches TRBD1 (5 bases). V was cut by 3 bases and J by 7 bases, with 10 bases left in between. Germline V gives CDR1 KGHSH, CDR2 LQKENI. The CDR3 runs 13 residues. The chain's CDR3 is CASSPGASNEQFF. CDR3 nucleotides: TGTGCCAGCTCACCTGGGGCCTCGAATGAGCAGTTCTTC.

The chain joins TRBV21-1 to TRBJ1-1; TRBD1 was called by the table and not checked on the DNA. TRBV21-1 is a recognized pseudogene. CDR3 length: 13 amino acids. CDR3 DNA: TGTGCCAGCAGCAAACACACAGGATATGAAGCTTTCTTT. Translation gives CASSKHTGYEAFF.

The chain links TRBV5-1 to TRBJ2-2; 9 bases line up with TRBD1. Germline V gene sequence: CDR1 SGHRS, CDR2 YFSETQ. Trimming cost V 0 bases and J 5 bases; bases outside gene matches: 2. The length of the CDR3 is 15 residues. This chain's CDR3 is CASSLVGTGTGELFF. The CDR3 DNA follows: TGCGCCAGCAGCTTGGTTGGGACAGGGACCGGGGAGCTGTTTTTT.

This clone was seen just once. The V and J genes are TRBV30 and TRBJ2-2, with TRBD1 matching over 7 bases. The CDR3 is 13 amino acids. The J segment lost 7 bases and the V segment lost 8 bases, leaving 10 bases of the junction unmatched. The germline gives CDR1 GTSNPN, CDR2 SVGIG (reference sequence). CDR3 in amino acids: CAGRGPTVGELFF. CDR3 coding DNA: TGTGCCGGTAGGGGGCCGACGGTCGGGGAGCTGTTTTTT.